This T cell receptor (beta chain) was observed in a study of cytomegalovirus exposure and HLA in healthy donors. Study information: Previous work identified 95 million to 140 million unique TCR beta sequences from around 200 million T cells.

In regard to this clone: Its antigen is currently unknown.

Overall study results and limits: Association of about 17,000 TCR beta sequences with HLA alleles was found at 0.05 false discovery rate in a later analysis. Reports state that TCR beta sequences accurately predicted most subjects' HLA-A and HLA-B alleles. In a later analysis, TCR beta V- and J-gene trimming was associated with a missense DCLRE1C variant.

The PCR ran on 60 Vbeta and 13 Jbeta primers. Produced via immunoSEQ multiplex PCR; TCRdb's table is partial and in-frame only. The table includes some 140,000 clones, about three quarters detected once. V lost 4 bases, J lost 2 bases, and 6 bases stayed unmatched. The CDR3 has 16 residues. CDR1 is SGHRS, CDR2 YFSETQ, per germline. The source is a middle-aged woman in good health and CMV-seronegative. This chain uses TRBV5-1 with TRBJ2-3; the match to TRBD2 covers 11 bases. The specimen was PBMCs. CDR3: CASSLGTSGPTDTQYF. Written as DNA, the CDR3 is TGCGCCAGCAGCCTCGGGACTAGCGGACCCACAGATACGCAGTATTTT.